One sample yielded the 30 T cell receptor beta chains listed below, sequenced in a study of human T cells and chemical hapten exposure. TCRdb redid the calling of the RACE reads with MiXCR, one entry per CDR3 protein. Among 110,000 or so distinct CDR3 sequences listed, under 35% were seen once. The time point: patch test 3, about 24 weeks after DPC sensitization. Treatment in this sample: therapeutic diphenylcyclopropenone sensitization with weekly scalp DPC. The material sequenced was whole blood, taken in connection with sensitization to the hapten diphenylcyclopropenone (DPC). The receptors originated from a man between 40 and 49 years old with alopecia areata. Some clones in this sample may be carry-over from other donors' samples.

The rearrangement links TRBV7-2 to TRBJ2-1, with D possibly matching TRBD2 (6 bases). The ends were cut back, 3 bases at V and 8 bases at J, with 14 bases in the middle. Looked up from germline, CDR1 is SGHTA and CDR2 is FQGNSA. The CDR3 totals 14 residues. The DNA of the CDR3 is TGTGCCAGCAGCTTGACCGGGACTCCCGATGAGCAGTTCTTC. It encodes CASSLTGTPDEQFF.

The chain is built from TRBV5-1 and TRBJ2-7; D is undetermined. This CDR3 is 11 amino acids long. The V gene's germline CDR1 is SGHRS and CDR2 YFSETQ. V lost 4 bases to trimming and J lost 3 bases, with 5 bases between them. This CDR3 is CASSSIYEQYF. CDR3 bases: TGCGCCAGCAGCAGTATCTACGAGCAGTACTTC.

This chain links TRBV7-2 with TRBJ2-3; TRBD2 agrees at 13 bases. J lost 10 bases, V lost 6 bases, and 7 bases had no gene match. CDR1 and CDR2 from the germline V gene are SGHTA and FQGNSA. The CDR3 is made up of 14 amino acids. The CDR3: CASSQGLAGVAQYF. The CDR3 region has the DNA TGTGCCAGCAGTCAAGGACTAGCGGGAGTGGCGCAGTATTTT.

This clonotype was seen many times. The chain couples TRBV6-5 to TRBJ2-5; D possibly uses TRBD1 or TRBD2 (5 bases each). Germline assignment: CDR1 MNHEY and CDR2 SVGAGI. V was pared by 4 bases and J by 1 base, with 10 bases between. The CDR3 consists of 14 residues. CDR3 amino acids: CASSFNGAQETQYF. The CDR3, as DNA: TGTGCCAGCAGTTTCAACGGGGCCCAAGAGACCCAGTACTTC.

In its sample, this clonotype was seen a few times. The CDR3 protein is CASSQDVRGHYNEQFF. For the CDR3, the DNA is TGCGCCAGCAGCCAAGATGTCAGGGGACACTACAATGAGCAGTTCTTC. V usage is TRBV4-1 and J usage is TRBJ2-1; D perhaps matches TRBD1 (6 bases). The CDR3 sequence is 16 residues long. The germline V gene has CDR1 MGHRA and CDR2 YSYEKL. The V gene lost 0 bases and the J gene lost 3 bases, with 12 bases spanning the gap.

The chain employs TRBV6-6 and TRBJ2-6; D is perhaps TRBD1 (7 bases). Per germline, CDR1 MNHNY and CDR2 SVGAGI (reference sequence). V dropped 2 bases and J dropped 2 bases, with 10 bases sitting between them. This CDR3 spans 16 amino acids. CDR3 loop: CASSYGGGAGANVLTF. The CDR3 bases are TGTGCCAGCAGTTACGGAGGGGGCGCTGGGGCCAACGTCCTGACTTTC.

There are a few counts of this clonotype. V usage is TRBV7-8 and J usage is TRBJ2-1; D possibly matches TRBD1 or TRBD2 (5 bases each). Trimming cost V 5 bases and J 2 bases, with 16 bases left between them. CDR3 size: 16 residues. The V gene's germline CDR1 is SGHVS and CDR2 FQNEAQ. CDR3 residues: CASSPIGRGPYNEQFF. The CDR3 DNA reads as TGTGCCAGCAGCCCCATAGGTCGGGGCCCCTACAATGAGCAGTTCTTC.

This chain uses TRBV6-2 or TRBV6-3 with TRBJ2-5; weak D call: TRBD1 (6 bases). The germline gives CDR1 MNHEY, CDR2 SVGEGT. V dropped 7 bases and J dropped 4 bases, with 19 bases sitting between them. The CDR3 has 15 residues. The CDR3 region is CASNGQLLKTETQYF. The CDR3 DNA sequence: TGTGCCAGCAACGGACAGCTTCTAAAAACAGAGACCCAGTACTTC.

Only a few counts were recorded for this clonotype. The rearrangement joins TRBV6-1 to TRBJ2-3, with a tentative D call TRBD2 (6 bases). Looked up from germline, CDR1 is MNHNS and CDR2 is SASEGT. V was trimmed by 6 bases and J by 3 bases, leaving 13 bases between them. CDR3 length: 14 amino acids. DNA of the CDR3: TGTGCCAGCAGGCAGGGAGGAGGGACAGATACGCAGTATTTT. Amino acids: CASRQGGGTDTQYF.

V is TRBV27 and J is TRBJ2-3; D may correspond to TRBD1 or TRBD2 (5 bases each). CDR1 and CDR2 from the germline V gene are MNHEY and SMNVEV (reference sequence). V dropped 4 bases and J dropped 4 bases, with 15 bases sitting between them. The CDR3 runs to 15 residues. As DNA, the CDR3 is TGTGCCAGCAGTTACAACTGGGGGACGCCAGATACGCAGTATTTT. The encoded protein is CASSYNWGTPDTQYF.

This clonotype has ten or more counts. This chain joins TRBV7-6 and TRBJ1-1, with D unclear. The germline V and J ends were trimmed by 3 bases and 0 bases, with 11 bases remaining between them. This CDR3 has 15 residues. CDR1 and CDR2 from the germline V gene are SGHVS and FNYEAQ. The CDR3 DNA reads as TGTGCCAGCAGCTTGAGGGATCCCTTGAACACTGAAGCTTTCTTT. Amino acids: CASSLRDPLNTEAFF.

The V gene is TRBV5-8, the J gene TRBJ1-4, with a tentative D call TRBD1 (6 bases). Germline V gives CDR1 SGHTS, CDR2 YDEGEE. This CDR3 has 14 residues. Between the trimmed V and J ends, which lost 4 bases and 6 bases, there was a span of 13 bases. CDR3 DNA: TGTGCCAGCAGCCCGACAGGACGGCATGAAAAACTGTTTTTT. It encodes CASSPTGRHEKLFF. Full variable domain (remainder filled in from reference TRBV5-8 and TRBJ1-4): EAGVTQSPTHLIKTRGQQATLRCSPISGHTSVYWYQQALGLGLQFLLWYDEGEERNRGNFPPRFSGRQFPNYSSELNVNALELEDSALYLCASSPTGRHEKLFFGSGTQLSVL.

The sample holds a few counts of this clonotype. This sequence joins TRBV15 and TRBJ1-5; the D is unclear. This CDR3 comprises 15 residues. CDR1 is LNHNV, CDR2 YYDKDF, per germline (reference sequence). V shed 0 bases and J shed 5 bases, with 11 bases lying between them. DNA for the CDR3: TGTGCCACCAGCAGAGACCGAGGCTTTCATCAGCCCCAGCATTTT. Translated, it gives CATSRDRGFHQPQHF.

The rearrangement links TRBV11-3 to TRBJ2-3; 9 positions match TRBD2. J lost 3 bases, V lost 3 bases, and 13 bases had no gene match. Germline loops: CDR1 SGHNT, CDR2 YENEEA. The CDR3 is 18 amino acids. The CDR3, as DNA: TGTGCCAGCAGCTTCGTGGCGGGAGGGGCGGGAGCGACAGATACGCAGTATTTT. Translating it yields CASSFVAGGAGATDTQYF.

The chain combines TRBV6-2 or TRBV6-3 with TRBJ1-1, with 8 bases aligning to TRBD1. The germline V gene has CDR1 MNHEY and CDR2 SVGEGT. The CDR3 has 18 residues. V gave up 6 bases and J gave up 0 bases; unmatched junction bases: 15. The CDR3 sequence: CASRRIWTGRFVNTEAFF. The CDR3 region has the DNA TGTGCCAGCAGAAGGATCTGGACAGGGCGTTTTGTGAACACTGAAGCTTTCTTT.

The CDR3 spells CAISESRQVEYF. The CDR3 bases are TGTGCCATCAGTGAGAGTCGGCAGGTTGAATATTTT. J is TRBJ2-3 and V is TRBV10-3; unclear D gene. The CDR3 sequence is 12 residues long. Germline CDR1 ENHRY, CDR2 SYGVKD. Deletions cut 2 bases from V and 15 bases from J, with 15 bases between.

The CDR3 coding sequence is TGTGCCAAGGGGACTAGCGGGAGAGGGAACGAGCAGTACGTC. Encoded protein: CAKGTSGRGNEQYV. The gene calls are TRBV10-3 and TRBJ2-7, with 14 bases that match TRBD2. The CDR3 has 14 residues. CDR1 and CDR2 (germline): ENHRY, SYGVKD. V gave up 10 bases and J gave up 5 bases; unmatched junction bases: 7.

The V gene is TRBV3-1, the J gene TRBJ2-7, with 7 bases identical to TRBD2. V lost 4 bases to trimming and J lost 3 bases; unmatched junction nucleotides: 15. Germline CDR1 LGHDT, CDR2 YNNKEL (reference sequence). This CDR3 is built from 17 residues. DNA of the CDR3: TGTGCCAGCAGCCGAATCCGAGGGGAGGGGAAGGACTACGAGCAGTACTTC. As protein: CASSRIRGEGKDYEQYF.

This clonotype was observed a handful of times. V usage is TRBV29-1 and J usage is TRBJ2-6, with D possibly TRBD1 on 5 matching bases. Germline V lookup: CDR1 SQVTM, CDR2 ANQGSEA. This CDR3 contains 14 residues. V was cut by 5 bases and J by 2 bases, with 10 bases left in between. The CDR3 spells CSVPQGAGANVLTF. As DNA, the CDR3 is TGCAGCGTTCCCCAGGGTGCTGGGGCCAACGTCCTGACTTTC.

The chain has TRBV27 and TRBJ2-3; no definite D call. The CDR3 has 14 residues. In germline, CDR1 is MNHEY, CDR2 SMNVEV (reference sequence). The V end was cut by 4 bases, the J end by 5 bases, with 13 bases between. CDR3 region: CASSYRALVDTQYF. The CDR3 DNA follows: TGTGCCAGCAGTTATCGGGCCCTGGTAGATACGCAGTATTTT.

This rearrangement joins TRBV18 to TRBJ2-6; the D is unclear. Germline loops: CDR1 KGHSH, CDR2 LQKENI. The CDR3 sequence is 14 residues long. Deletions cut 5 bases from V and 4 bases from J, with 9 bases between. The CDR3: CASSDLDGANVLTF. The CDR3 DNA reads TGTGCCAGCTCAGATCTGGACGGGGCCAACGTCCTGACTTTC.

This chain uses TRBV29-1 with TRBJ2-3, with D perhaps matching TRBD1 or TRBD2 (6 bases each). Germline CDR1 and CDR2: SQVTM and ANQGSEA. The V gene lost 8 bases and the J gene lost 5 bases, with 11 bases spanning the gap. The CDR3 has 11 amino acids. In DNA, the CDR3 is TGCAGCATGAAGGGGGGAGATACGCAGTATTTT. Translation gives CSMKGGDTQYF.

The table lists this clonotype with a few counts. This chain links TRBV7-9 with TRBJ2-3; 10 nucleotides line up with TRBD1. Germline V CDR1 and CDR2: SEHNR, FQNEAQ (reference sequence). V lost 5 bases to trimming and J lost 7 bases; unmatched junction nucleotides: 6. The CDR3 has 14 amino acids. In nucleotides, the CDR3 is TGTGCCAGCAGCGAACCGGGACAGGGGCATACGCAGTATTTT. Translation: CASSEPGQGHTQYF.

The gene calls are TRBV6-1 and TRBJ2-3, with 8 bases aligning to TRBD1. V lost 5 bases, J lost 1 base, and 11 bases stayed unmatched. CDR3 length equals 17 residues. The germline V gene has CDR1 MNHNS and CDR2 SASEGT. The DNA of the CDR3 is TGTGCCAGCAGTTTCTCGGACAGGGACCAAGGCACAGATACGCAGTATTTT. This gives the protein CASSFSDRDQGTDTQYF.

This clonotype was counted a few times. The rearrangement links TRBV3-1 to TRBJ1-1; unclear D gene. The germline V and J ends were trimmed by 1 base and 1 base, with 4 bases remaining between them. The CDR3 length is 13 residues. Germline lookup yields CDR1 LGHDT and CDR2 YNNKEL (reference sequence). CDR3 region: CASSQAWNTEAFF. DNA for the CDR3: TGTGCCAGCAGCCAAGCCTGGAACACTGAAGCTTTCTTT.

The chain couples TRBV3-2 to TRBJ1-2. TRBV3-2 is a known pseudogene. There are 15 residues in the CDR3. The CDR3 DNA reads TGTGCCAGCAGCCAAGAACGGGCCGCGTCGGATGGCTACACCTTC. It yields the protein CASSQERAASDGYTF.

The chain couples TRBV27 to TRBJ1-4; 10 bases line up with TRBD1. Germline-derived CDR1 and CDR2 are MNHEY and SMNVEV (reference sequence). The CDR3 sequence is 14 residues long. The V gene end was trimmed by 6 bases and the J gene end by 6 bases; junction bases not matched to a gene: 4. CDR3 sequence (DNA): TGTGCCAGCAGGAAGACAGGGGGCGATGAAAAACTGTTTTTT. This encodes CASRKTGGDEKLFF. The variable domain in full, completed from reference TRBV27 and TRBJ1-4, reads EAQVTQNPRYLITVTGKKLTVTCSQNMNHEYMSWYRQDPGLGLRQIYYSMNVEVTDKGDVPEGYKVSRKEKRNFPLILESPSPNQTSLYFCASRKTGGDEKLFFGSGTQLSVL.

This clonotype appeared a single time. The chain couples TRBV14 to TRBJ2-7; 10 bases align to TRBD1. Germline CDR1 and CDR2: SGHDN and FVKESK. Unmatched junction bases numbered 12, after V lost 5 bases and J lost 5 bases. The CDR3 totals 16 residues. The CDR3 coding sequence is TGTGCCAGCAGCTCTCGCCCGGGACAGGGGTCCCACGAGCAGTACTTC. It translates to CASSSRPGQGSHEQYF.

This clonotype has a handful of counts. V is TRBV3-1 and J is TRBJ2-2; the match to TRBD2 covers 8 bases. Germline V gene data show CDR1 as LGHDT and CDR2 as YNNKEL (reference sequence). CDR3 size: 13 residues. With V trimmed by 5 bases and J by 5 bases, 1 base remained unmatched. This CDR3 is CASSGTRTGELFF. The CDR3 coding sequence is TGTGCCAGCAGCGGGACTAGGACCGGGGAGCTGTTTTTT.

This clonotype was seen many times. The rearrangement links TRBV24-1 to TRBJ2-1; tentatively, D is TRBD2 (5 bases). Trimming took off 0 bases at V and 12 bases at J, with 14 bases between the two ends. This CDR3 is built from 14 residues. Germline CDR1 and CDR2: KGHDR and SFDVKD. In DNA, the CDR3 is TGTGCCACCAGTGATTTGAGGACCCTCGGGGTGCAGTTCTTC. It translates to CATSDLRTLGVQFF.